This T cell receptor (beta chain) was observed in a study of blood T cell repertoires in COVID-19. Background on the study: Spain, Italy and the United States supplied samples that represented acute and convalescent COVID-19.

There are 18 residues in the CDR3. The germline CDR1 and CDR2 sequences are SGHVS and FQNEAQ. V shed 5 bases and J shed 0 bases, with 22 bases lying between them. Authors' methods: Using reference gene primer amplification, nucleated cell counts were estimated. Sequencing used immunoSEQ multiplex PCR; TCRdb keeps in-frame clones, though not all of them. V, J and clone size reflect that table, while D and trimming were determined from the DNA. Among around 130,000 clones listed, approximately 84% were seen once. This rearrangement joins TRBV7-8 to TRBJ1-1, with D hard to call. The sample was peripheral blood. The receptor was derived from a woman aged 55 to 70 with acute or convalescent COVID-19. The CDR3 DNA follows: TGTGCCAGCAGCCCGGCAGGCCACATTCTACCCCTGAACACTGAAGCTTTCTTT. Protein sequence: CASSPAGHILPLNTEAFF. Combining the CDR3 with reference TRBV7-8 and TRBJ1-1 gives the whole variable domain GAGVSQSPRYKVAKRGQDVALRCDPISGHVSLFWYQQALGQGPEFLTYFQNEAQLDKSGLPSDRFFAERPEGSVSTLKIQRTQQEDSAVYLCASSPAGHILPLNTEAFFGQGTRLTVV.